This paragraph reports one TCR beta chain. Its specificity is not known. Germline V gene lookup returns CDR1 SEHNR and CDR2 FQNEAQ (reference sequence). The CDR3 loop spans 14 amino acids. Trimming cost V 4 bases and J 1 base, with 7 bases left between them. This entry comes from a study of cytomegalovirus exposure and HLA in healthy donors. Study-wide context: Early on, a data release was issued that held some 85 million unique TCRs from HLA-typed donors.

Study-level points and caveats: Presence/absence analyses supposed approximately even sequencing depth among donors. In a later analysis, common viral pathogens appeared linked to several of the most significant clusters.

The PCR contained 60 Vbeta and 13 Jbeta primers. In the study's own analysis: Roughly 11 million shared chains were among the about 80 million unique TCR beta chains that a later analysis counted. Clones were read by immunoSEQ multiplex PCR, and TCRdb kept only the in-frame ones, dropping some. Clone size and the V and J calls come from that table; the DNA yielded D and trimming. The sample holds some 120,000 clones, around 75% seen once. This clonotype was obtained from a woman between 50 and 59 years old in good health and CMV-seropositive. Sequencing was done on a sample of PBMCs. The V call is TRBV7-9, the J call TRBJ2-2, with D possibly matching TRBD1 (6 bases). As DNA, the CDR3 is TGTGCCAGCAGCTCGGACAGGAACACCGGGGAGCTGTTTTTT. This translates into CASSSDRNTGELFF.